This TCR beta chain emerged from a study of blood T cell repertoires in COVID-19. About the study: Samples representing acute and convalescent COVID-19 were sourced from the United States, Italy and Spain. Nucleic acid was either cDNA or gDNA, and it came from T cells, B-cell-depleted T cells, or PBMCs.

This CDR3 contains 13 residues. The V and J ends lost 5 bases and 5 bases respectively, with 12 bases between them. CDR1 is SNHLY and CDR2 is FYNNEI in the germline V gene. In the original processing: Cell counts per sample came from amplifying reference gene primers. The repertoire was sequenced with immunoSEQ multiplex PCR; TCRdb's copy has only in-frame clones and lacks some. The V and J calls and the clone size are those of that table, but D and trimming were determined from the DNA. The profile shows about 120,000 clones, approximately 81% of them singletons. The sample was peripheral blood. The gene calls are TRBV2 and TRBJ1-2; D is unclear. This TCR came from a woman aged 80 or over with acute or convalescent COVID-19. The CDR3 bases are TGTGCCAGCAGTCAAACGCGGCAGTATGGCTACACCTTC. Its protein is CASSQTRQYGYTF.